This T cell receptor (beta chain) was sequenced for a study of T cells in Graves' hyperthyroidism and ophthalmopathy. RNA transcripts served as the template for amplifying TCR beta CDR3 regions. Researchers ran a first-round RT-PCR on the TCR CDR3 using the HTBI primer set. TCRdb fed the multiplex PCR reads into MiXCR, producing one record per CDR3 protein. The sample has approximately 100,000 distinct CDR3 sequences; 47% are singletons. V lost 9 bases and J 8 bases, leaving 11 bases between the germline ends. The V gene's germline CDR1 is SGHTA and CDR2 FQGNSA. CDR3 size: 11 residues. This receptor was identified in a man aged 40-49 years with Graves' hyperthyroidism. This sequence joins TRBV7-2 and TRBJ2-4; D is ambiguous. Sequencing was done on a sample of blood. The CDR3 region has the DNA TGTGCCAGGTCCGTTGCGGACATTCAGTACTTC. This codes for CARSVADIQYF.